The 15 T cell receptor beta chains in this list originate from one sample, sequenced in a study of blood T cell repertoires in COVID-19. Produced via immunoSEQ multiplex PCR; TCRdb's table is partial and in-frame only. The table includes a few hundred thousand clones, 80% to 90% detected once. The sample taken for sequencing was PBMCs or T cells enriched from blood (not recorded which). Receptor source: a woman in her late teens or twenties in a cohort exposed to, infected with or recovered from COVID-19 (not recorded which).

The chain recombines TRBV6-5 with TRBJ2-3, with unresolved D. Between the trimmed V and J ends, which lost 2 bases and 3 bases, there was a span of 9 bases. CDR3 length equals 14 residues. Germline V lookup: CDR1 MNHEY, CDR2 SVGAGI. In nucleotides, the CDR3 is TGTGCCAGCAGTTACACAACTATTACAGATACGCAGTATTTT. Encoded protein: CASSYTTITDTQYF.

The J gene is TRBJ2-1, the V gene TRBV5-1, with a possible D match to TRBD2 (6 bases). The germline V and J ends were trimmed by 2 bases and 4 bases, with 10 bases remaining between them. The CDR3 is made up of 14 amino acids. Germline assignment: CDR1 SGHRS and CDR2 YFSETQ. The CDR3 protein is CASSFRTTYNEQFF. CDR3 nucleotide sequence: TGCGCCAGCAGCTTCAGGACTACTTACAATGAGCAGTTCTTC.

The chain has TRBV28 and TRBJ2-1, with 9 bases that match TRBD1. CDR1 and CDR2 (germline): MDHEN, SYDVKM. The CDR3 loop spans 15 amino acids. V shed 6 bases and J 4 bases; nucleotides not matched to a gene: 7. Written as DNA, the CDR3 is TGTGCCAGCAGCCCCGGGACAGGGAGATACAATGAGCAGTTCTTC. Residues: CASSPGTGRYNEQFF. Full variable domain (rest looked up from reference TRBV28 and TRBJ2-1): DVKVTQSSRYLVKRTGEKVFLECVQDMDHENMFWYRQDPGLGLRLIYFSYDVKMKEKGDIPEGYSVSREKKERFSLILESASTNQTSMYLCASSPGTGRYNEQFFGPGTRLTVL.

The chain has TRBV4-1 and TRBJ1-3; no clear D gene. Trimming cost V 3 bases and J 1 base, with 10 bases left between them. Germline loops: CDR1 MGHRA, CDR2 YSYEKL. The CDR3 extends over 15 amino acids. The CDR3 DNA sequence: TGCGCCAGCAGCCACGCAGACATATCTGGAAACACCATATATTTT. This translates into CASSHADISGNTIYF.

The chain links TRBV30 to TRBJ1-1; D is unresolved. Germline assignment: CDR1 GTSNPN and CDR2 SVGIG (reference sequence). The CDR3 totals 13 residues. Trimming took off 0 bases at V and 1 base at J, with 6 bases between the two ends. Here the CDR3 DNA reads TGTGCCTGGAGTGTAGGGAGGAACACTGAAGCTTTCTTT. The encoded protein is CAWSVGRNTEAFF.

The chain has TRBV30 and TRBJ1-1; TRBD1 agrees at 9 bases. The CDR3 totals 14 residues. V was clipped by 3 bases and J by 4 bases; unmatched bases: 6. Per germline, CDR1 GTSNPN and CDR2 SVGIG (reference sequence). The CDR3 sequence: CAWRKQGAGTEAFF. The DNA for the CDR3 is TGTGCCTGGAGAAAACAGGGGGCTGGCACTGAAGCTTTCTTT.

The V and J genes are TRBV27 and TRBJ2-1; D perhaps matches TRBD2 (5 bases). CDR3 length: 14 amino acids. Germline-derived CDR1 and CDR2 are MNHEY and SMNVEV (reference sequence). The V and J ends lost 8 bases and 0 bases respectively, with 11 bases between them. CDR3 sequence (DNA): TGTGCCAGCGGGCCCGGGATCTCCTACAATGAGCAGTTCTTC. Its translation: CASGPGISYNEQFF.

The V and J genes are TRBV11-2 and TRBJ2-1, with TRBD2 matching 10 bases. V shed 4 bases, J shed 5 bases, and the junction held 8 bases outside the gene matches. Germline CDR1 reads SGHAT; CDR2 reads FQNNGV. The CDR3 extends over 16 amino acids. The DNA of the CDR3 is TGTGCCAGCAGCTCCTTAGCGGGAGGCACCCACAATGAGCAGTTCTTC. Protein: CASSSLAGGTHNEQFF.

The chain employs TRBV7-9 and TRBJ2-6; TRBD1 aligns across 7 bases. Germline assignment: CDR1 SEHNR and CDR2 FQNEAQ (reference sequence). CDR3 length: 19 residues. The V gene end was trimmed by 5 bases and the J gene end by 0 bases; junction bases not matched to a gene: 13. The CDR3 is CASSQSRGTANSGANVLTF. The CDR3 bases are TGTGCCAGCAGCCAGAGCAGAGGGACAGCAAACTCTGGGGCCAACGTCCTGACTTTC.

The chain recombines TRBV27 with TRBJ2-7, with D hard to call. V was clipped by 2 bases and J by 3 bases, with 8 bases between them. CDR3 size: 13 residues. Germline CDR1 MNHEY, CDR2 SMNVEV (reference sequence). The CDR3 spells CASSLRTGYEQYF. CDR3 nucleotide sequence: TGTGCCAGCAGTTTACGAACGGGCTACGAGCAGTACTTC.

The sample holds one count of this clone. This chain connects TRBV18 to TRBJ2-7; 9 positions match TRBD1. V lost 3 bases and J lost 6; bases outside the gene matches: 9. CDR1 and CDR2 (germline): KGHSH, LQKENI. This CDR3 comprises 15 residues. CDR3: CASSPRDRVDGEQYF. DNA for the CDR3: TGTGCCAGCTCACCTCGGGACAGGGTAGATGGCGAGCAGTACTTC.

The rearrangement joins TRBV7-9 to TRBJ2-3; 12 nucleotides agree with TRBD2. After removal of 2 bases from V and 2 bases from J, the junction contained 5 bases not matched to a gene. CDR1 and CDR2 (germline): SEHNR, FQNEAQ (reference sequence). The CDR3 runs to 17 residues. CDR3 region: CASSLPTSGGNTDTQYF. Here the CDR3 DNA reads TGTGCCAGCAGCTTACCAACTAGCGGGGGGAACACAGATACGCAGTATTTT.

The chain couples TRBV11-2 to TRBJ2-7; D uncertain. The CDR3 length is 12 residues. From germline, CDR1 is SGHAT and CDR2 FQNNGV. V was clipped by 1 base and J by 2 bases, with 3 bases between them. The CDR3 loop reads CASSLGAYEQYF. The CDR3 region has the DNA TGTGCCAGCAGCTTAGGAGCCTACGAGCAGTACTTC.

The rearrangement joins TRBV27 to TRBJ2-3, with TRBD2 matching over 12 bases. Germline V gene sequence: CDR1 MNHEY, CDR2 SMNVEV (reference sequence). The J segment lost 2 bases and the V segment lost 6 bases, leaving 6 bases of the junction unmatched. The CDR3 is 16 residues long. The CDR3 spells CASSRGLAGYTDTQYF. The CDR3 nucleotides read TGTGCCAGCAGCCGAGGACTAGCGGGGTACACAGATACGCAGTATTTT.

The rearrangement links TRBV30 to TRBJ1-6; D is undetermined. CDR1 is GTSNPN and CDR2 is SVGIG in the germline V gene (reference sequence). CDR3 length equals 11 residues. V gave up 3 bases and J gave up 7 bases, with 4 bases separating them. In DNA form, the CDR3 reads TGTGCCTGGAGCTCCAATTCACCCCTCCACTTT. Protein sequence: CAWSSNSPLHF.